This is a list of T cell receptor beta chains from one sample in a study of T cell responses to AZD1222 COVID-19 vaccine. The assay was immunoSEQ multiplex PCR, and TCRdb's table has in-frame clones only and misses some. Of 130,000 to 150,000 clones in the sample, roughly 87% are singletons; the top ten hold roughly 5.2%. The sequences come from peripheral blood, collected 28 days after the second dose of the MenACWY control vaccine. The source is an adult who received the MenACWY meningococcal vaccine as a control. Both conserved end residues are trimmed from each CDR3.

j_call v_call cdr3_aa
TRBJ2-1 TRBV27 ASSPGLAGGPYNEQF
TRBJ1-3 TRBV6-5 ASTRDSLRGNTIY
TRBJ2-5 TRBV5-4 ASSVRTNQETQY
TRBJ2-1 TRBV5-1 ASSLQTYNEQF
TRBJ1-1 TRBV27 ASSLQGVNTEAF
TRBJ2-7 TRBV2 ASTAGQGFSYEQY
TRBJ1-2 TRBV7-2 ASSPPSSYGYT
TRBJ2-2 TRBV6-5 ASRTGNTGELF
TRBJ1-2 TRBV6-2/TRBV6-3 ASSGGDRGWLFYGYT
TRBJ1-5 TRBV5-6 ASSRRDRGKQPQH
TRBJ2-1 TRBV4-2 ASSYGGPEQF
TRBJ2-2 TRBV11-3 ASSLDTGELF
TRBJ1-4 TRBV28 ASSLMDTGNEKLF
TRBJ1-2 TRBV19 ASRNQGVGYGYT
TRBJ1-5 TRBV5-1 ASSEGSGSNQPQH
TRBJ1-2 TRBV14 ASSQPGVYGYT
TRBJ2-1 TRBV7-9 ASSPNLVYNEQF
TRBJ1-1 TRBV5-8 ASSLGEVENTEAF
TRBJ2-6 TRBV7-3 ASSLSGGSGANVLT
TRBJ1-5 TRBV6-6 ASSLPTGTGTVGQPQH
TRBJ2-1 TRBV3-1/TRBV3-2 ASQKTSGNEQF
TRBJ1-3 TRBV6-5 ASSYLQQDSGNTIY
TRBJ1-5 TRBV27 ASSRWPGQPQH
TRBJ2-3 TRBV14 ASSQGLAGEDTQY
TRBJ2-2 TRBV11-2 ASSSGHLNTGELF
TRBJ2-1 TRBV30 AWSVVSGGAYNEQF
TRBJ2-6 TRBV23-1 ASTQGGFGGANVLT
TRBJ2-5 TRBV7-8 ASSLGTGGETQY
TRBJ1-1 TRBV24-1 ATRGRINTEAF
TRBJ1-4 TRBV11-3 ASSLERAPNEKLF
TRBJ2-4 TRBV10-2 ASRMDRSNIQY
TRBJ2-7 TRBV28 ASTLGGSSYEQY
TRBJ1-1 TRBV7-8 ASSLSRVNTEAF
TRBJ2-3 TRBV13 ASSLELEYPDTQY
TRBJ2-5 TRBV5-1 ASGESARAETQY
TRBJ1-4 TRBV6-5 ASSPRMGSEKLF
TRBJ1-1 TRBV5-6 ASSKLGGLNTEAF
TRBJ1-1 TRBV15 ATSLPPNSEAF
TRBJ1-1 TRBV6-2/TRBV6-3 ASSYDVRTGGSDADTEAF
TRBJ2-1 TRBV24-1 ATSDGRGPYNEQF
TRBJ1-2 TRBV4-2 ASSQEGQDFYGYT
TRBJ2-3 TRBV7-2 ASSLRRLAGGSTDTQY
TRBJ1-1 TRBV18 ASSPLTGRHTEAF
TRBJ1-6 TRBV12-3/TRBV12-4 ASSLSAYSLH
TRBJ2-2 TRBV7-9 ASSSGQLYTGELF
TRBJ1-6 TRBV3-1/TRBV3-2 ASSPYQGIGSPLH
TRBJ1-4 TRBV5-6 ASSDVLSEKLF
TRBJ2-7 TRBV12-3/TRBV12-4 ASSFGTYEQY
TRBJ1-3 TRBV19 ASSVRKNTIY
TRBJ2-7 TRBV7-6 ASSRTGSYEQY
TRBJ2-1 TRBV2 ASGRGQGASNEQF
TRBJ1-4 TRBV6-6 ASSLSGDQGKLF
TRBJ1-6 TRBV5-3 ARSSRGTGRPYNSPLH
TRBJ2-2 TRBV21-1 ASSKEVGSENTGELF
TRBJ2-7 TRBV4-1 ASSPHHSGLYEQY
TRBJ2-7 TRBV6-5 ATAPGHLYEQY